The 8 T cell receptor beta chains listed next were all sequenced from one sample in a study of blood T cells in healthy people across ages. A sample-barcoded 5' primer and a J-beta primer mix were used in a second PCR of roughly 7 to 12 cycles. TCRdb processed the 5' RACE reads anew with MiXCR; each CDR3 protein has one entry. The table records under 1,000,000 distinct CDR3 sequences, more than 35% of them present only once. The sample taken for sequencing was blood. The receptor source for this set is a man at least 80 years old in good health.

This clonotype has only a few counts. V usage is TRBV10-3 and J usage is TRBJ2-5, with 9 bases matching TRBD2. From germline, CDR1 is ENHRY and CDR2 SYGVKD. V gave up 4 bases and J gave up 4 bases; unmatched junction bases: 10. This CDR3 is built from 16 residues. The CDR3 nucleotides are TGTGCCATCAGTGCCGGCGGGAGGGCCGGTGGAGAGACCCAGTACTTC. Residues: CAISAGGRAGGETQYF.

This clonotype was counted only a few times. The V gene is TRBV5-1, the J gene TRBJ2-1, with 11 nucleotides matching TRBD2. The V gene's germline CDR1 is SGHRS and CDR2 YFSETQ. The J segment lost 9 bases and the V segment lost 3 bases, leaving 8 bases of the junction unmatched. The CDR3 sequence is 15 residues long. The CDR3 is CASSSGTSGLTEQFF. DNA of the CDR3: TGCGCCAGCAGCTCCGGGACTAGCGGTCTTACTGAGCAGTTCTTC.

CDR3 sequence (DNA): TGTGCCAGCAGTTTCCGGGTCCGTCGGGCCTACGAGCAGTACTTC. Protein sequence: CASSFRVRRAYEQYF. V usage is TRBV12-3 or TRBV12-4 and J usage is TRBJ2-7; D gene unclear. The CDR3 is made up of 15 amino acids. The V end lost 3 bases, the J end lost 2 bases, and 14 bases lay between the germline ends.

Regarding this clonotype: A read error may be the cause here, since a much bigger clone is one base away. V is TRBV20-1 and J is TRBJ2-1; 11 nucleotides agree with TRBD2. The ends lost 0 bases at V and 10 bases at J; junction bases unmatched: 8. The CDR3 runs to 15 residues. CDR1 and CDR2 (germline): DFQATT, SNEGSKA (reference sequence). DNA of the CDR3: TGCAGTGCTAGAGATCAACTAGCGGGGGCTGAGGAGCAGTTCTTC. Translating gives CSARDQLAGAEEQFF.

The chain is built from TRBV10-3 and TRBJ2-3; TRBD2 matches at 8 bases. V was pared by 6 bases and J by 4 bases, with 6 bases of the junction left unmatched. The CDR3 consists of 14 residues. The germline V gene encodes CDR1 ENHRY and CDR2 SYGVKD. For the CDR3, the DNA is TGTGCCATCAGAACAGCGGGAGAGGCAGATACGCAGTATTTT. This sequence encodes CAIRTAGEADTQYF.

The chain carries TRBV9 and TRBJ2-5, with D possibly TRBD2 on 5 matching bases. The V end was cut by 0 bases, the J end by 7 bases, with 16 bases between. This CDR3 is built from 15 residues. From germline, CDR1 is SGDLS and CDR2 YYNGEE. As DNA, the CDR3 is TGTGCCAGCAGCGTAGTCGGAGGCCCTGAGGGGACCCAGTACTTC. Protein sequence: CASSVVGGPEGTQYF.

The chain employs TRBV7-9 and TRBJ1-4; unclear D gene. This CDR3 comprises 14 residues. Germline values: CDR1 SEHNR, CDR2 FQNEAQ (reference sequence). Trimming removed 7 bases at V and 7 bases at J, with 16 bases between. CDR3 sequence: CASIKTGVAEKLFF. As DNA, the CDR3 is TGTGCCAGCATCAAAACCGGGGTGGCTGAAAAACTGTTTTTT.

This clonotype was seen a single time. This chain's CDR3 is CASSGANGQYF. The CDR3 DNA reads TGCGCCAGCAGCGGGGCTAACGGGCAGTACTTC. The V gene is TRBV5-1, the J gene TRBJ2-7, with D tentatively TRBD1 (5 bases). With 4 bases removed from V and 9 bases from J, the gap between germline ends came to 11 bases. The CDR3 extends over 11 amino acids. The V gene's germline CDR1 is SGHRS and CDR2 YFSETQ.